What follows is one T cell receptor (beta chain) and its context. What it recognizes is unknown. This CDR3 contains 14 residues. The J segment lost 8 bases and the V segment lost 6 bases, leaving 6 bases of the junction unmatched. The data derive from a study of post-analysis software for immune sequencing data. Study findings and constraints: Five TRBV segments appeared more often in patients than in controls, and TRBV5-6, TRBV5-1 and TRBV20-1 were among these. Compared against controls, patients with multiple sclerosis displayed significantly lower normalized Chao1 diversity.

Built from TCR beta cDNA, the libraries had unique molecular identifiers in them. From approximately 1 to 10 million T cells, roughly 0.5 million cDNA molecules were obtained. A single record per CDR3 protein comes from TCRdb applying MiXCR to the PCR reads. Of approximately 730,000 distinct CDR3 sequences detected, 46% appear once; the ten largest clones hold around 4.7%. Specimen: blood. This chain links TRBV12-3 or TRBV12-4 with TRBJ2-2; 10 bases map to TRBD1. The TCR was taken from a girl under 18 with multiple sclerosis. The CDR3 DNA reads TGTGCCAGCAGCCGCGGGACAGGGGTAGGGGAGCTGTTTTTT. Amino acids: CASSRGTGVGELFF.